This T cell receptor (beta chain) was found in a study of identical twins. For this clonotype: No antigen is known for it.

In TCRdb, the 5' RACE reads were re-called with MiXCR into one record per CDR3 protein. Here the sample spans around 250,000 distinct CDR3 sequences, 7% being singletons. The study's findings and limits: Abundant beta clonotypes from cord blood bore fewer insertions; memory repertoires lacked this pattern.

The ends were cut back, 6 bases at V and 0 bases at J, with 10 bases in the middle. Germline V lookup: CDR1 SGHDT, CDR2 YYEEEE. This CDR3 is built from 15 residues. In addition, the sample was reused for a study of yellow fever vaccine responses in identical twins.

The TCR comes from a woman aged 18-35 years in good health. The specimen was memory (CD45RO+) T cells sorted from blood. This chain joins TRBV5-6 and TRBJ2-6; D is perhaps TRBD1 (5 bases). The DNA of the CDR3 is TGTGCCAGCACCGGACACCCCTCTGGGGCCAACGTCCTGACTTTC. Residues: CASTGHPSGANVLTF. The entire variable domain, with the rest obtained from reference TRBV5-6 and TRBJ2-6, is as follows: DAGVTQSPTHLIKTRGQQVTLRCSPKSGHDTVSWYQQALGQGPQFIFQYYEEEERQRGNFPDRFSGHQFPNYSSELNVNALLLGDSALYLCASTGHPSGANVLTFGAGSRLTVL.